This T cell receptor (beta chain) was documented in a study of human T cells and chemical hapten exposure. This clonotype was detected only a few times. Described time point: pre-sensitization, week 0. Treatment here: therapeutic diphenylcyclopropenone sensitization with weekly scalp DPC. Phlebotomy was performed prior to application of every patch test. The ends were cut back, 4 bases at V and 4 bases at J, with 13 bases in the middle. Per germline, CDR1 SGHTA and CDR2 FQGNSA. This CDR3 is built from 14 residues. Unique molecular identifiers were affixed to discrete cDNA molecules within the library. TCRdb independently ran MiXCR on the RACE reads; one entry per CDR3 protein. The sample shows 50,000 to 70,000 distinct CDR3 sequences, 9.9% of them seen only once.

Sample: whole blood, taken in connection with sensitization to the hapten diphenylcyclopropenone (DPC). The V call is TRBV7-2, the J call TRBJ1-2; no definite D call. The sequence was obtained from a middle-aged man with alopecia areata. Some clones in this sample may be carry-over from other donors' samples. The CDR3 DNA is TGTGCCAGCAGCTCACAGCTGATTGGCTATGGCTACACCTTC. Amino acids: CASSSQLIGYGYTF.